A selection of T cell receptor beta chains follows, all from one sample in a study of tumor-infiltrating lymphocytes in primary liver carcinoma. TCRdb re-derived calls from the multiplex PCR reads in MiXCR, one entry per CDR3 protein. The table records 100,000 to 120,000 distinct CDR3 sequences, 82% of them present only once. Input material: liver tumor tissue from sampling region 3. These receptors came from a man aged 35 to 55 with primary liver carcinoma and hepatitis B virus infection. CDR3s include the opening cysteine and the closing phenylalanine or tryptophan. D genes are given only for firm matches. Not every row has a clone size; where given, it reads once, few, many or a size class.

15 | NA | TRBJ2-6 | NA | TRBV11-2 | CAIQRPRSGASVLTF | TGCGCCATCCAGCGGCCGCGCTCTGGGGCCAGCGTCCTGACTTTC
14 | NA | TRBJ2-7 | NA | TRBV6-2/TRBV6-3 | CASTSRGLMVVQYF | TGTGCCAGCACCTCACGCGGACTCATGGTCGTGCAGTACTTC
15 | once | TRBJ1-2 | NA | TRBV4-3 | CASSQIPRGSYGYTF | TGCGCCAGCAGTCAGATTCCCAGGGGATCCTATGGCTACACCTTC
14 | NA | TRBJ1-1 | NA | TRBV12-3/TRBV12-4 | CASSSIDRNTEAFF | TGTGCCAGTAGTTCGATAGACAGGAACACTGAAGCTTTCTTT
17 | once | TRBJ2-1 | NA | TRBV4-1 | CASGQELEVPPYNKQFF | TGCGCCAGCGGCCAGGAACTGGAGGTCCCTCCCTACAATAAGCAGTTCTTC
14 | NA | TRBJ1-5 | NA | TRBV13 | CARSLGGSNQPQHF | TGTGCCAGGAGCTTAGGCGGTAGCAATCAACCCCAGCATTTT
14 | NA | TRBJ1-5 | TRBD1 | TRBV10-3 | CVISPTGGNRPQHF | TGTGTCATCAGTCCGACAGGGGGTAATCGGCCCCAGCATTTT
18 | NA | TRBJ2-7 | TRBD2 | TRBV11-2 | CASSSEWTSGGASYKQYF | TGTGCCAGCAGCTCTGAATGGACTAGCGGGGGGGCTTCCTACAAGCAGTACTTC
15 | NA | TRBJ2-5 | TRBD2 | TRBV11-2 | CASSLGASGQEIQYF | TGTGCCAGCAGCTTAGGGGCTAGCGGACAAGAGATTCAGTACTTT
14 | NA | TRBJ2-5 | NA | TRBV5-6 | CASSLEDNQETQYF | TGTGCCAGCAGTTTGGAGGATAACCAAGAGACCCAGTACTTC
15 | many | TRBJ2-2 | TRBD2 | TRBV30 | CAWTRLAGDTGELFF | TGTGCCTGGACTCGACTAGCGGGGGACACCGGGGAGCTGTTTTTT
15 | NA | TRBJ2-3 | TRBD2 | TRBV5-4 | CARSPSGGFIDTQYF | TGTGCCAGAAGCCCCTCGGGGGGATTCATAGATACGCAGTATTTT
15 | few | TRBJ2-1 | TRBD2 | TRBV5-1 | CASSLAGLAGHEQFF | TGCGCCAGCAGCTTGGCGGGACTAGCGGGACACGAGCAGTTCTTC
15 | NA | TRBJ2-3 | NA | TRBV5-4 | CACRVVGLRGDTQYF | TGTGCCTGTAGGGTAGTGGGACTTCGCGGTGATACGCAGTATTTT
16 | many | TRBJ2-7 | TRBD2 | TRBV6-2/TRBV6-3 | CASSYSSSGRRYEQYF | TGTGCCAGCAGTTACTCGTCTAGCGGGAGGAGATACGAGCAGTACTTC
16 | many | TRBJ2-3 | NA | TRBV5-1 | CASSHGGRDLTDTQYF | TGCGCCAGCAGCCACGGGGGGCGCGATTTGACAGATACGCAGTATTTT
17 | many | TRBJ1-1 | NA | TRBV28 | CASSITPQGGAGTEAFF | TGTGCCAGCAGTATAACCCCACAGGGAGGAGCGGGAACTGAAGCTTTCTTT
16 | NA | TRBJ1-2 | NA | TRBV4-1 | CASSQDARRNNYGCTF | NA
12 | NA | TRBJ1-6 | NA | TRBV29-1 | CSDAQYNSPLHF | TGCAGTGATGCTCAGTATAATTCACCCCTACACTTT
16 | NA | TRBJ2-1 | TRBD2 | TRBV14 | CVSSAVAGLINNEQLF | TGTGTCAGCAGTGCCGTAGCGGGATTGATAAACAATGAGCAGTTGTTC
14 | NA | TRBJ2-1 | TRBD2 | TRBV6-4 | CSSRGLAGGNEQFF | TGTTCCAGCAGGGGACTAGCGGGAGGTAATGAGCAGTTCTTC
16 | many | TRBJ1-6 | NA | TRBV5-6 | CASFGRSSSYNSPLHF | TGTGCCAGCTTCGGCAGGTCGAGCTCCTATAATTCACCCCTCCACTTT
14 | NA | TRBJ2-1 | NA | TRBV4-3 | CASSQCRTNNEQFF | TGTGCCAGCAGCCAGTGCAGGACCAACAATGAGCAGTTCTTC
13 | NA | TRBJ1-2 | NA | TRBV11-2 | CASSLFGFYCYTF | TGTGCCAGCAGCTTATTTGGTTTCTATTGTTACACCTTT
15 | once | TRBJ2-3 | NA | TRBV6-5 | CPSNPGLAGTYTQYF | TGTCCCAGCAACCCAGGACTGGCGGGAACATATACGCAGTATTTT
16 | NA | TRBJ2-1 | NA | TRBV28 | CASSLESRTPYNEQFF | TGTGCCAGCAGTTTAGAAAGCAGGACTCCCTACAATGAGCAGTTCTTC
15 | NA | TRBJ2-4 | NA | TRBV12-3/TRBV12-4 | CASSPTRAAGDIQYF | TGTGCCAGCAGTCCCACGAGGGCCGCAGGGGACATTCAGTACTTC
13 | NA | TRBJ1-2 | NA | TRBV28 | CASSLEGAYDYTF | TGTGCCAGCAGTTTGGAGGGTGCTTACGACTACACCTTC
14 | NA | TRBJ2-1 | TRBD2 | TRBV20-1 | CSAFASGRANEHFF | TGCAGTGCTTTCGCTAGCGGGAGGGCCAATGAGCATTTCTTC
13 | NA | TRBJ2-3 | NA | TRBV5-6 | CVNSRDSRDTQYF | TGTGTCAACAGCCGAGACTCCCGGGATACACAGTATTTT
15 | NA | TRBJ2-2 | NA | TRBV11-2 | CTSGPWTANTGDLFF | TGTACCAGCGGTCCATGGACTGCGAACACCGGGGACCTGTTTTTT
17 | once | TRBJ2-1 | NA | TRBV4-2 | CTTSQGGSGDSYNEQFF | TGTACCACCAGCCAAGGCGGTAGCGGAGACTCCTACAATGAGCAGTTCTTC
14 | NA | TRBJ1-1 | NA | TRBV29-1 | CSVEEWIERTEAFF | TGCAGCGTTGAAGAATGGATAGAGAGGACTGAAGCTTTCTTT
17 | many | TRBJ2-5 | TRBD2 | TRBV14 | CASSQVGLAVTQETQYF | TGTGCCAGCAGCCAAGTTGGACTAGCGGTTACCCAAGAGACCCAGTACTTC
13 | NA | TRBJ2-7 | NA | TRBV5-1 | CTSSLVTSYEQYF | TGCACCAGCAGCTTGGTGACGTCCTACGAGCAGTATTTC
12 | NA | TRBJ1-1 | NA | TRBV29-1 | CCLDLRGTEAFF | TGCTGCCTTGACTTGAGGGGCACTGAAGCTTTCTTT
15 | NA | TRBJ2-1 | TRBD1 | TRBV6-1 | CASSQQQGAYKEQFF | TGTGCCAGCAGTCAACAACAGGGGGCCTACAAAGAGCAGTTCTTC
15 | NA | TRBJ2-3 | TRBD2 | TRBV7-8 | CASSSGGQGTDTHYF | TGTGCCAGCTCCAGCGGGGGCCAGGGCACAGATACGCACTATTTT
14 | few | TRBJ1-6 | NA | TRBV28 | CASSSPQGRSPLHF | TGTGCCAGCAGTTCCCCCCAGGGCCGATCACCCCTCCACTTT
13 | many | TRBJ2-7 | NA | TRBV28 | CASSLGRESEQYF | TGTGCCAGCAGTTTAGGCAGGGAAAGCGAGCAGTACTTC
15 | once | TRBJ2-3 | NA | TRBV6-5 | CASNPGLTGTDTQYF | TGTGCCAGCAACCCAGGACTAACTGGAACAGATACGCAGTATTTC
13 | NA | TRBJ2-7 | NA | TRBV11-2 | CASSLKPGAEQYF | TGTGCCAGCAGCCTGAAACCTGGCGCTGAGCAGTACTTC
16 | NA | TRBJ1-1 | TRBD1 | TRBV14 | CASGRGQGRMNTEAFF | TGTGCCAGCGGCCGGGGACAGGGGAGAATGAACACTGAAGCTTTCTTT
14 | once | TRBJ1-1 | NA | TRBV14 | CASSQDQGPYSAFF | TGTGCCAGCAGCCAAGATCAGGGCCCTTACTCAGCTTTCTTC
13 | NA | TRBJ1-6 | NA | TRBV11-1 | CASSRTLISHFHF | TGTGCCAGCAGCCGGACACTGATTTCACACTTCCACTTT
15 | NA | TRBJ1-4 | NA | TRBV24-1 | CATSDPGLGNEELFF | TGTGCCACCAGTGATCCGGGATTGGGGAATGAAGAACTGTTTTTT
16 | many | TRBJ2-4 | TRBD2 | TRBV6-2/TRBV6-3 | CASSPSGRIAKNIQYF | TGTGCCAGCTCCCCTAGCGGGAGGATAGCCAAAAACATTCAGTACTTC
14 | once | TRBJ2-5 | TRBD2 | TRBV29-1 | CRVGSSGTWETQYF | TGCCGCGTAGGGTCTAGCGGGACGTGGGAGACCCAGTACTTC
13 | NA | TRBJ1-1 | NA | TRBV11-2 | CACRRGENTEAFF | TGCGCCTGCAGGAGGGGAGAGAACACTGAAGCTTTCTTT
15 | NA | TRBJ2-1 | TRBD2 | TRBV29-1 | CRVDETSGRAWEQFF | TGCAGAGTTGACGAGACTAGCGGGAGGGCATGGGAGCAGTTCTTC
15 | NA | TRBJ2-7 | NA | TRBV4-1 | CAISQVGTNSYEQYF | TGCGCCATCAGCCAAGTCGGGACCAACTCCTACGAGCAATACTTC
18 | NA | TRBJ2-6 | TRBD2 | TRBV6-5 | CASSYNSSGSTRANVLTF | TGTGCGAGCAGTTACAATTCTAGCGGGAGTACTCGGGCCAACGTCCTGACTTTC
13 | few | TRBJ2-2 | TRBD2 | TRBV6-4 | CASSAGGAGELLF | TGTGCCAGCAGTGCGGGAGGGGCAGGGGAGCTGCTTTTT
15 | NA | TRBJ1-2 | TRBD1 | TRBV12-3/TRBV12-4 | CASSLSTGVNYGYNF | TGTGCCAGCAGTTTATCTACAGGGGTTAACTATGGCTACAATTTC
16 | NA | TRBJ2-3 | NA | TRBV24-1 | CATSDWSGVGTDMQYF | TGTGCCACCAGTGATTGGTCGGGAGTTGGCACAGATATGCAGTATTTT
19 | NA | TRBJ1-4 | TRBD1 | TRBV6-1 | CVSSDIRDRELSTNEKLFF | TGTGTCAGCAGTGACATCCGGGACAGGGAACTCTCAACTAATGAAAAACTGTTTTTT
13 | NA | TRBJ2-7 | TRBD1 | TRBV29-1 | CCVVRDSSYEQYF | TGCTGCGTTGTTCGGGACAGCTCCTACGAGCAGTACTTC
14 | NA | TRBJ2-1 | TRBD1 | TRBV19 | CASKPRQGAYEQFF | TGTGCCAGTAAACCGAGACAGGGGGCATATGAGCAGTTCTTC
11 | NA | TRBJ2-3 | NA | TRBV5-6 | CASSLDDAQYF | TGTGCCAGCAGCTTAGATGATGCGCAGTATTTT